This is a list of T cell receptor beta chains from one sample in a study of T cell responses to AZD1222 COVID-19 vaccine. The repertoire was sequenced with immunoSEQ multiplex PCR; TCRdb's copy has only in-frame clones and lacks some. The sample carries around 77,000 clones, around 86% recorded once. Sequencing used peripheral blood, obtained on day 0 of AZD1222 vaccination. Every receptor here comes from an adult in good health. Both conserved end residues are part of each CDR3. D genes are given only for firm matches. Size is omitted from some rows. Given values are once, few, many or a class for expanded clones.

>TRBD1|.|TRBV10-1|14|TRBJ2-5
TGCGCCAGCAGTGGGGGGACAGGGGGAGAGACCCAGTACTTC
CASSGGTGGETQYF
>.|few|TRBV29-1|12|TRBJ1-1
TGCAGCGTTGGGAGTGGAATGACTGAAGCTTTCTTT
CSVGSGMTEAFF
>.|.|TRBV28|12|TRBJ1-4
TGTGCCAGCAGTTTATTGGGGTTTAAACTGTTTTTT
CASSLLGFKLFF
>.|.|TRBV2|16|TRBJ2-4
TGTGCCAGCAGTGAGGGGCAGTCTTTAGCCAAAAACATTCAGTACTTC
CASSEGQSLAKNIQYF
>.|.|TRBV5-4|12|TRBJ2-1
TGTGCCAGCAGCTTGGATGGTGGTGAGCAGTTCTTC
CASSLDGGEQFF
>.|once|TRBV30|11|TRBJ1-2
TGTGCCTGGAGTGTAAGTGCAGGCTACACCTTC
CAWSVSAGYTF
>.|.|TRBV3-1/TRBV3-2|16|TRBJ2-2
TGTGCCAGCAGCCCCGAGGCCACAGCGAACACCGGGGAGCTGTTTTTT
CASSPEATANTGELFF
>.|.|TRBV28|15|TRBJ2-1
TGTGCCAGCAGTTTAGGCGGGACCCACTACAATGAGCAGTTCTTC
CASSLGGTHYNEQFF
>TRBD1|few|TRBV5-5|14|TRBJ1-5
TGTGCCAGCAGTATATCAGGGGGAGGTCAGCCCCAGCATTTT
CASSISGGGQPQHF
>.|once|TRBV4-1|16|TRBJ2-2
TGCGCCAGCAGCCAAGGAGAGAGGGCCGACACCGGGGAGCTGTTTTTT
CASSQGERADTGELFF
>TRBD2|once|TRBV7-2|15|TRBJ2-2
TGTGCCAGCAGCTTAGAACTAGCGAGTACCGGGGAGCTGTTTTTT
CASSLELASTGELFF
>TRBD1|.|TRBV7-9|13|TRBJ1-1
TGTGCCAGCAGCGACCCAGGGACAGTAGAAGCTTTCTTT
CASSDPGTVEAFF
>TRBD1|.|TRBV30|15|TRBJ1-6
TGTGCCTGGAGTTTCCGGGACAGGACAAATTCACCCCTCCACTTT
CAWSFRDRTNSPLHF
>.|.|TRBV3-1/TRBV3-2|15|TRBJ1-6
TGTGCCAGCAGCCAAGATGTGACGGGGAATTCACCCCTCCACTTT
CASSQDVTGNSPLHF
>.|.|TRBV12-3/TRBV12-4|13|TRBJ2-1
TGTGCCAGCAGGGGGACTCCGTACAATGAGCAGTTCTTC
CASRGTPYNEQFF
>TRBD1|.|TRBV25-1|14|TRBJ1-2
TGTGCCAGCTCGAGGACAGGGGAAGGGTATGGCTACACCTTC
CASSRTGEGYGYTF